In its sample, the clone carrying this T cell receptor (beta chain) was seen a few times. What it binds is not known. These data originate in a study of blood T cells in healthy people across ages. General observations from the study: Across samples, TCR beta diversity tracked strongly with naive T cell percentage.

The authors ran a second PCR of about 7 to 12 cycles using a sample-barcoded 5' primer and a J-beta primer mix. Each cDNA molecule carried a tag from a template-switch adaptor that contained 12 random nucleotides. TCRdb itself ran the 5' RACE reads through MiXCR, one entry per CDR3 protein. This sample has 630,000 or so distinct CDR3 sequences, with approximately 30% found just once. CDR1 is LGHNA and CDR2 is YNFKEQ in the germline V gene. Unmatched junction bases numbered 5, after V lost 3 bases and J lost 4 bases. The CDR3 loop spans 15 amino acids. This chain links TRBV4-2 with TRBJ2-2, with 7 bases lining up with TRBD2. This receptor was obtained from a woman aged 80 or older in good health. The material sequenced was blood. The DNA for the CDR3 is TGTGCCAGCAGCCAGACCAGGGAGGGCACCGGGGAGCTGTTTTTT. Its protein is CASSQTREGTGELFF.